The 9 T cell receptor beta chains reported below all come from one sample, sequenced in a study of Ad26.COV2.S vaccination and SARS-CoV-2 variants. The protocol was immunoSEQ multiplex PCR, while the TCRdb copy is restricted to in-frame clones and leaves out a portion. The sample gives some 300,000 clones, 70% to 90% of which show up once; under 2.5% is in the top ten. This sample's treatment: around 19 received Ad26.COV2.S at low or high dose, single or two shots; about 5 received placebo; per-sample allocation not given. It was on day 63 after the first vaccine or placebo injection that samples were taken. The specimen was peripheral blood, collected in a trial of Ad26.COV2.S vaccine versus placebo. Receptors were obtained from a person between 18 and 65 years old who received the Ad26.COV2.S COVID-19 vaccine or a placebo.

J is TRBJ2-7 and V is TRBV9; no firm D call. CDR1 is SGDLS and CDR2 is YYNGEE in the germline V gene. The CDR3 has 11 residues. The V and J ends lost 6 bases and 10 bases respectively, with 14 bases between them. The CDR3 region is CASTLTLGQYF. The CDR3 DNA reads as TGTGCCAGCACCCTGACGCTAGGTCAGTACTTC.

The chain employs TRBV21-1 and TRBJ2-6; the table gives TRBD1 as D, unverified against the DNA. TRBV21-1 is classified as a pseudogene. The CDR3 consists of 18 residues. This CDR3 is CASSNALRGSAGANVLTF. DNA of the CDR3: TGTGCCAGCAGCAACGCCTTAAGGGGGAGTGCTGGGGCCAACGTCCTGACTTTC.

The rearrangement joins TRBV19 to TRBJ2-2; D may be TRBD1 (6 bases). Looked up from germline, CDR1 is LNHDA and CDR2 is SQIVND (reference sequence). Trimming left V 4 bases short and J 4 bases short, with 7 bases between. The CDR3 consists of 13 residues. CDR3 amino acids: CASSRGPTGELFF. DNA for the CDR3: TGTGCCAGTAGTAGGGGGCCCACCGGGGAGCTGTTTTTT.

The CDR3 spells CASSYHRGPSYNEQFF. The CDR3 DNA reads as TGTGCCAGCTCATATCACAGGGGGCCCTCCTACAATGAGCAGTTCTTC. The V and J genes are TRBV18 and TRBJ2-1; 9 bases agree with TRBD1. Germline V gene sequence: CDR1 KGHSH, CDR2 LQKENI. The trim removed 5 bases at V and 0 bases at J, leaving 5 bases unmatched. The CDR3 length is 16 residues.

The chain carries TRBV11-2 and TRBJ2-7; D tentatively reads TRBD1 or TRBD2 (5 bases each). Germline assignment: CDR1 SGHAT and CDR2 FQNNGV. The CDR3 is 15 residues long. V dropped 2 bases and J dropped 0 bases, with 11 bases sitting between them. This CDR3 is CASSLSGTTSYEQYF. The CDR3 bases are TGTGCCAGCAGCTTATCCGGGACCACCTCCTACGAGCAGTACTTC.

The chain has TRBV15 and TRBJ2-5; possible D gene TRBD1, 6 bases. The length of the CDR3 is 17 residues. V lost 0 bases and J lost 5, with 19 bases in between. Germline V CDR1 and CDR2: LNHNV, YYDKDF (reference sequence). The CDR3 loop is CATSRDRGSGAGETQYF. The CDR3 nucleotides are TGTGCCACCAGCAGAGATCGCGGGTCAGGGGCTGGTGAGACCCAGTACTTC.

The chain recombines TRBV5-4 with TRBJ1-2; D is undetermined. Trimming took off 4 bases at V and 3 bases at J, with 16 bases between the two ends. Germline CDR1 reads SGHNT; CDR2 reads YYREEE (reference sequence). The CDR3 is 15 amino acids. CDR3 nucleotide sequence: TGTGCCAGCAGCGTCCGTGCCGGCAGAGACTATGGCTACACCTTC. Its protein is CASSVRAGRDYGYTF.

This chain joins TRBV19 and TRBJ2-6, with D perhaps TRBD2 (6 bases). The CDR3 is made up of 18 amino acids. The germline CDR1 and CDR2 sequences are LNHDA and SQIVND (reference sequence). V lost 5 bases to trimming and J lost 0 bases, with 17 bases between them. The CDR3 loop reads CASSPPAGRLSGANVLTF. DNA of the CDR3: TGTGCCAGTAGTCCTCCGGCGGGACGCCTCTCTGGGGCCAACGTCCTGACTTTC.

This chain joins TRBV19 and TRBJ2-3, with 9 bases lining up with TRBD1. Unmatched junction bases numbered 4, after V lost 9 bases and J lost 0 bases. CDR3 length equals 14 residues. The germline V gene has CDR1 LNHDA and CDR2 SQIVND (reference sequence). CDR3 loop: CASGQGRSTDTQYF. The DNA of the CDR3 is TGTGCCAGCGGACAGGGGCGTAGCACAGATACGCAGTATTTT.